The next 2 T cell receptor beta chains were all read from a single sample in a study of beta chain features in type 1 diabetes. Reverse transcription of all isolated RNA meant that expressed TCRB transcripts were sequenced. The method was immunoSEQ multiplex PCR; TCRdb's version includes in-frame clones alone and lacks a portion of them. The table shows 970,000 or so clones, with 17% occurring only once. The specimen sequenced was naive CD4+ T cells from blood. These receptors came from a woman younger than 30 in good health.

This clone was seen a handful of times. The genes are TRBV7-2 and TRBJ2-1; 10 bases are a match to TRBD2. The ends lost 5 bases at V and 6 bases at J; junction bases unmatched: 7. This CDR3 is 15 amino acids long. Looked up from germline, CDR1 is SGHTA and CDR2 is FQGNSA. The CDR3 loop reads CASSQEPSGSNEQFF. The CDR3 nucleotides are TGTGCCAGCAGCCAAGAGCCTAGCGGGAGCAATGAGCAGTTCTTC. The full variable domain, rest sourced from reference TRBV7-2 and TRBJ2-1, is GAGVSQSPSNKVTEKGKDVELRCDPISGHTALYWYRQSLGQGLEFLIYFQGNSAPDKSGLPSDRFSAERTGGSVSTLTIQRTQQEDSAVYLCASSQEPSGSNEQFFGPGTRLTVL.

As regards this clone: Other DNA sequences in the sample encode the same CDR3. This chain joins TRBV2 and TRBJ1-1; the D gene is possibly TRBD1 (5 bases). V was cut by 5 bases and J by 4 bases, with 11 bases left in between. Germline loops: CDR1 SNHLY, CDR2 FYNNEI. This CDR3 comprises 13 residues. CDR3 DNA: TGTGCCAGCAGTTTTTCCCAGGGCACTGAAGCTTTCTTT. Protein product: CASSFSQGTEAFF.